This T cell receptor beta chain originates from a study of T-cell memory formation after mild COVID-19. In germline, CDR1 is SGHRS, CDR2 YFSETQ. Trimming took off 4 bases at V and 0 bases at J, with 17 bases between the two ends. This CDR3 has 16 amino acids. The table lists this clonotype with a few counts. Using its own MiXCR run on the 5' RACE reads, TCRdb lists one record per CDR3 protein. Of under 250,000 distinct CDR3 sequences in the sample, around 25% were seen once. The chain has TRBV5-1 and TRBJ2-7, with D maybe TRBD2 (6 bases). This clonotype was sampled from an adult woman who had mild COVID-19 (a few samples of this study predate the infection). Cell type and time point are not known. The sequencing sample was made of PBMCs or a T cell subset sorted from them (not recorded which). The CDR3 sequence is CASSLDVAASSYEQYF. In nucleotides, the CDR3 is TGCGCCAGCAGCCTTGATGTAGCGGCAAGCTCCTACGAGCAGTACTTC.